The 8 T cell receptor beta chains below were found in one sample sequenced in a study of human T cells and chemical hapten exposure (dated by TCRdb to the early 2020s). Libraries were constructed by RACE. Sequencer: NextSeq 500. TCRdb itself trimmed the public reads at Q25 with fastp, ran MiXCR and retained productive beta chains. CDR3 protein sequences are deduplicated, and each keeps its most common genes and DNA. The sample includes tens of thousands of distinct CDR3 sequences, with about 7% observed a single time. The ten most abundant clones make up 1.5% to 2% of the sample. The label giving this sample's time point can be read as: pre-sensitization, week 0. Per the publication, the treatment or condition label means: therapeutic diphenylcyclopropenone sensitization with weekly scalp DPC. This material consisted of whole blood, taken in connection with sensitization to the hapten diphenylcyclopropenone (DPC). These receptors were obtained from a woman in her 30s with alopecia areata. Some clones in this sample may be carry-over from other donors' samples.

This clonotype appeared many times. The chain joins TRBV10-3 to TRBJ1-1; possibly TRBD1 for D (6 bases). Germline V gives CDR1 ENHRY, CDR2 SYGVKD. This CDR3 has 14 residues. The germline V and J ends were trimmed by 3 bases and 2 bases, with 10 bases remaining between them. As DNA, the CDR3 is TGTGCCATCAGTGAAGGGGGTAGAAACACTGAAGCTTTCTTT. Amino acid sequence: CAISEGGRNTEAFF.

This chain links TRBV6-5 with TRBJ1-1; D remains ambiguous. The ends were cut back, 7 bases at V and 3 bases at J, with 12 bases in the middle. The CDR3 spans 13 residues. Germline V gene sequence: CDR1 MNHEY, CDR2 SVGAGI. Written as DNA, the CDR3 is TGTGCCAGCAAGGACCCGGAGGACACTGAAGCTTTCTTT. It specifies CASKDPEDTEAFF.

This clonotype was counted between two and nine times. The CDR3, as DNA: TGTGCCACGGGCCGGAACACTGAAGCTTTCTTT. As protein: CATGRNTEAFF. The chain is built from TRBV6-5 and TRBJ1-1; D is undetermined. V was cut by 10 bases and J by 1 base, with 7 bases left in between. CDR1 is MNHEY, CDR2 SVGAGI, per germline. This CDR3 has 11 residues.

This clonotype occurred many times. V gene TRBV29-1 combines with J gene TRBJ1-2; 8 nucleotides match TRBD1. Germline CDR1 is SQVTM and CDR2 is ANQGSEA. The CDR3 has 12 residues. The V gene end was trimmed by 3 bases and the J gene end by 6 bases; junction bases not matched to a gene: 3. This chain's CDR3 is CSVDRTGNGYTF. The CDR3 coding sequence is TGCAGCGTTGACAGGACAGGGAATGGCTACACCTTC.

There are a few counts of this clonotype. This rearrangement joins TRBV6-5 to TRBJ1-1; TRBD1 might be the D (6 bases). The germline V gene encodes CDR1 MNHEY and CDR2 SVGAGI. The CDR3 loop spans 18 amino acids. Trimming left V 5 bases short and J 5 bases short, with 27 bases between. For the CDR3, the DNA is TGTGCCAGCAGTCGTATTAGTTTAACAGGGACCCATCGAACTGAAGCTTTCTTT. Its protein product is CASSRISLTGTHRTEAFF.

V gene TRBV6-5 combines with J gene TRBJ2-1, with 14 bases matching TRBD2. The CDR3 has 18 residues. Unmatched junction bases numbered 3, after V lost 0 bases and J lost 2 bases. CDR1 is MNHEY and CDR2 is SVGAGI in the germline V gene. This CDR3 reads CASSYSRLAGGPYNEQFF. The CDR3 DNA reads as TGTGCCAGCAGTTACTCCCGACTAGCGGGAGGGCCCTACAATGAGCAGTTCTTC.

This clonotype was seen at least ten times. CDR3 in amino acids: CASRAGTSSYEQYF. The CDR3 coding sequence is TGTGCCAGCAGAGCCGGGACAAGCTCCTACGAGCAGTACTTC. This chain links TRBV12-3 or TRBV12-4 with TRBJ2-7, with a possible D match to TRBD1 (6 bases). Trimming took 6 bases from V and 0 from J, leaving 12 bases between them. The CDR3 totals 14 residues.

The sample holds many counts of this clonotype. This chain's CDR3 is CASSQAATNNQPQHF. The CDR3 DNA is TGTGCCAGCAGCCAAGCGGCAACCAACAATCAGCCCCAGCATTTT. The chain couples TRBV3-1 to TRBJ1-5; D remains ambiguous. The V gene lost 1 base and the J gene lost 3 bases, with 10 bases spanning the gap. The germline gives CDR1 LGHDT, CDR2 YNNKEL (reference sequence). The CDR3 has 15 amino acids.